This T cell receptor (beta chain) was retrieved from a study of blood T cell repertoires in COVID-19. Across the study: Material from acute and convalescent COVID-19 was sourced from the United States, Italy and Spain. PBMCs, B-cell-depleted T cells, or T cells provided the cDNA or gDNA that made up the material.

Sequencing was performed with immunoSEQ multiplex PCR; in TCRdb, only in-frame clones are kept and a portion is missing. The table records almost 200,000 clones, more than 80% of them present only once. Sample: PBMCs or T cells enriched from blood (not recorded which). The sequence was obtained from a woman younger than 35 who had recovered from COVID-19.

In nucleotides, the CDR3 is TGTGCCAGCAGCTTAGGAGCGGGGGGGAGTAGGGAGCAGTACTTC. Translated, it gives CASSLGAGGSREQYF. The J gene is TRBJ2-7, the V gene TRBV7-2; 10 bases map to TRBD2. The CDR3 is made up of 15 amino acids. The J segment lost 7 bases and the V segment lost 1 base, leaving 7 bases of the junction unmatched. Germline values: CDR1 SGHTA, CDR2 FQGNSA.